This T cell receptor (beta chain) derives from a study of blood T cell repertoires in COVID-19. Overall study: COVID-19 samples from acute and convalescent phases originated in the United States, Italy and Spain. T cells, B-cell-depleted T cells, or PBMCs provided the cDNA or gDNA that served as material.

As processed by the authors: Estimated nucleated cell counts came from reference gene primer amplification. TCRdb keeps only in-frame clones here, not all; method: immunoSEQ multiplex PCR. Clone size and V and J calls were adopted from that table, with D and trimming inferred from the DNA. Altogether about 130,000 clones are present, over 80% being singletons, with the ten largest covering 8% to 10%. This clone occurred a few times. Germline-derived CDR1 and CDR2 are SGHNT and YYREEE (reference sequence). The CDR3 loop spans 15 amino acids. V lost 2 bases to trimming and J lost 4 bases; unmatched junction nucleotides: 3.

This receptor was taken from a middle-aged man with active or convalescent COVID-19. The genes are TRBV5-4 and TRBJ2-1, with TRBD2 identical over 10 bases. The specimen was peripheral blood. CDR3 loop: CASSFLAGAYNEQFF. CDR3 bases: TGTGCCAGCAGCTTCCTAGCGGGGGCTTACAATGAGCAGTTCTTC.